This is a list of T cell receptor beta chains from one sample in a study of blood T cell repertoires in COVID-19. The method was immunoSEQ multiplex PCR; TCRdb's version includes in-frame clones alone and lacks a portion of them. The sample yields roughly 70,000 clones, roughly 88% seen once. The source material was peripheral blood. These receptors originate from a man in his sixties or seventies with acute or convalescent COVID-19. CDR3s include the opening cysteine and the closing phenylalanine or tryptophan. Fields, in order: clone size, J gene, D gene, V gene, CDR3 protein, CDR3 DNA. A D gene is named only where the DNA matches it firmly. Only part of the rows carry a size: once, few, many, or a class if the clone is expanded.

>.|TRBJ2-3|TRBD2|TRBV9
CASSVSGVDTQYF
TGTGCCAGCAGCGTAAGCGGGGTTGATACGCAGTATTTT
>.|TRBJ2-7|.|TRBV7-3
CASSPPLGGGSGEQYF
TGTGCCAGCAGCCCCCCCTTAGGGGGGGGGTCGGGCGAGCAGTACTTC
>.|TRBJ2-7|TRBD1|TRBV19
CASTKDRANSYEQYF
TGTGCCAGTACCAAAGACAGGGCGAACTCCTACGAGCAGTACTTC
>.|TRBJ2-1|.|TRBV6-1
CASSEGEDQFF
TGTGCCAGCAGTGAAGGTGAGGATCAGTTCTTC
>once|TRBJ2-3|TRBD2|TRBV4-3
CASSQEAGGTDTQYF
TGCGCCAGCAGCCAAGAAGCGGGGGGCACAGATACGCAGTATTTT
>.|TRBJ2-1|TRBD2|TRBV14
CASSLLRGGGDEQFF
TGTGCCAGCAGCCTCCTTCGGGGGGGCGGAGATGAGCAGTTCTTC
>.|TRBJ2-3|TRBD2|TRBV7-3
CASSLRPPQVAGFGDTQYF
TGTGCCAGCAGCTTACGACCCCCCCAAGTAGCGGGGTTTGGGGATACGCAGTATTTT
>hyperexpanded|TRBJ2-2|.|TRBV3-1/TRBV3-2
CASSQDGGGWDRELFF
TGTGCCAGCAGCCAAGATGGCGGAGGGTGGGATAGGGAGCTGTTTTTT
>.|TRBJ1-4|.|TRBV15
CATSTLGAGATNEKLFF
TGTGCCACCAGCACACTGGGGGCCGGCGCAACTAATGAAAAACTGTTTTTT
>.|TRBJ2-4|TRBD1|TRBV18
CASSPATGAKNIQYF
TGTGCCAGCTCACCCGCGACAGGGGCCAAAAACATTCAGTACTTC
>.|TRBJ1-1|TRBD1|TRBV6-5
CASSPDRGLNTEAFF
TGTGCCAGCAGCCCGGACAGGGGGCTGAACACTGAAGCTTTCTTT
>.|TRBJ2-2|TRBD1|TRBV18
CASSPGQAGNTGELFF
TGTGCCAGCTCACCGGGACAGGCGGGAAACACCGGGGAGCTGTTTTTT
>once|TRBJ2-3|TRBD2|TRBV5-1
CASSLITSGTDTQYF
TGCGCCAGCAGCTTGATCACTAGCGGCACAGATACGCAGTATTTT
>.|TRBJ2-1|.|TRBV7-2
CASSGGRQGYEQFF
TGTGCCAGCAGCGGGGGCAGGCAGGGCTATGAGCAGTTCTTC
>few|TRBJ1-5|.|TRBV18
CASSPTTFSNQPQHF
TGTGCCAGCTCACCTACAACGTTTAGCAATCAGCCCCAGCATTTT
>.|TRBJ2-5|TRBD1|TRBV7-2
CASSDGQVETQYF
TGTGCCAGCAGTGACGGACAGGTGGAGACCCAGTACTTC
>once|TRBJ2-3|.|TRBV7-3
CASSYDRSTDTQYF
TGTGCCAGCAGTTATGACAGGAGCACAGATACGCAGTATTTT
>.|TRBJ2-7|.|TRBV19
CASSIVWARPYEQYF
TGTGCCAGTAGTATCGTATGGGCCCGACCCTACGAGCAGTACTTC
>.|TRBJ1-3|.|TRBV10-3
CAIRDSAERNTIYF
TGTGCCATCCGAGACAGCGCGGAGAGAAACACCATATATTTT
>.|TRBJ2-2|TRBD1|TRBV24-1
CATSRTTGGSGELFF
TGTGCCACCAGTCGAACCACAGGGGGTTCCGGGGAGCTGTTTTTT
>.|TRBJ1-6|TRBD1|TRBV19
CAASTGAYSPLHF
TGTGCCGCATCGACAGGGGCTTATTCACCCCTCCACTTT
>.|TRBJ1-6|TRBD1|TRBV27
CASRPDRASYSPLHF
TGTGCCAGCAGACCGGACAGGGCTTCGTATTCACCCCTCCACTTT
>.|TRBJ2-2|TRBD1|TRBV4-2
CASSPGVGGGGELFF
TGTGCCAGCAGCCCAGGGGTAGGGGGCGGCGGGGAGCTGTTTTTT